This T cell receptor beta chain came from a study of T cell responses to AZD1222 COVID-19 vaccine. Findings of the study overall: Researchers took repertoire samples only after the peak T cell response had come.

This CDR3 has 16 residues. Germline V lookup: CDR1 KGHSH, CDR2 LQKENI. V lost 3 bases and J lost 2, with 14 bases in between. As for this clone: Its antigen is still unknown.

Generated by immunoSEQ multiplex PCR, the TCRdb table keeps only in-frame clones and is missing some. The repertoire holds about 110,000 clones, with approximately 90% as singletons. The source material was peripheral blood, sampled on day 0 of AZD1222 vaccination. The sequence derives from an adult in good health. The chain recombines TRBV18 with TRBJ2-1; D not certain. CDR3 region: CASSPGLGITYNEQFF. CDR3 DNA sequence: TGTGCCAGCTCACCTGGCCTAGGGATTACCTACAATGAGCAGTTCTTC.